These 28 T cell receptor beta chains were all obtained from the same sample, sequenced in a study of blood T cell repertoires in COVID-19. TCRdb's copy holds only in-frame clones and misses some; the assay was immunoSEQ multiplex PCR. Among 100,000 or so clones listed, 84% were seen once. The specimen sequenced was peripheral blood. The receptors originated from a man aged 35 to 55 with active or convalescent COVID-19.

The rearrangement links TRBV29-1 to TRBJ1-1; D is perhaps TRBD1 (6 bases). This CDR3 spans 14 amino acids. V lost 6 bases and J lost 5, with 19 bases in between. Germline V gene data show CDR1 as SQVTM and CDR2 as ANQGSEA. CDR3 sequence reads: CSVRHADRVTEAFF. Written as DNA, the CDR3 is TGCAGCGTCCGCCACGCGGACAGAGTGACTGAAGCTTTCTTT.

The chain uses TRBV5-1 and TRBJ2-7; possible D gene TRBD1, 5 bases. CDR3 size: 14 residues. Trimming pared 0 bases from V and 2 bases from J, leaving 9 bases between. Germline CDR1 reads SGHRS; CDR2 reads YFSETQ. The CDR3 is CASSLAGLTYEQYF. The CDR3 region has the DNA TGCGCCAGCAGCTTGGCAGGGCTCACCTACGAGCAGTACTTC.

The chain is built from TRBV6-1 and TRBJ1-1, with D unresolved. This CDR3 has 13 amino acids. Germline V gene lookup returns CDR1 MNHNS and CDR2 SASEGT. Trimming cost V 3 bases and J 10 bases, with 15 bases left between them. The CDR3: CASSEGSPSPAFF. The DNA of the CDR3 is TGTGCCAGCAGTGAGGGCAGCCCAAGTCCAGCTTTCTTT.

The chain links TRBV14 to TRBJ2-3; 13 bases map to TRBD2. Germline CDR1 is SGHDN and CDR2 is FVKESK. J lost 1 base, V lost 4 bases, and 5 bases had no gene match. This CDR3 has 17 amino acids. CDR3 amino acids: CASSLRLAGGRTDTQYF. The CDR3 DNA follows: TGTGCCAGCAGCCTGCGACTAGCGGGGGGACGCACAGATACGCAGTATTTT. Full variable domain (outside the CDR3, taken from reference TRBV14 and TRBJ2-3): EAGVTQFPSHSVIEKGQTVTLRCDPISGHDNLYWYRRVMGKEIKFLLHFVKESKQDESGMPNNRFLAERTGGTYSTLKVQPAELEDSGVYFCASSLRLAGGRTDTQYFGPGTRLTVL.

The rearrangement links TRBV3-1 (or the pseudogene TRBV3-2) to TRBJ2-7; TRBD2 agrees at 9 bases. The germline V gene has CDR1 LGHDT and CDR2 YNNKEL (reference sequence). V shed 5 bases, J shed 5 bases, and the junction held 10 bases outside the gene matches. This CDR3 comprises 15 residues. The CDR3 loop reads CASSAGGTVGDEQYF. The CDR3 region has the DNA TGTGCCAGCAGCGCGGGGGGGACAGTAGGTGACGAGCAGTACTTC.

The rearrangement uses TRBV2 and TRBJ2-5, with D perhaps matching TRBD2 (6 bases). Germline-derived CDR1 and CDR2 are SNHLY and FYNNEI. This CDR3 comprises 14 residues. V was cut by 6 bases and J by 7 bases, with 18 bases left in between. The CDR3 coding sequence is TGTGCCAGCAGCCGGGGGACGCCCTTAGGGACCCAGTACTTC. It is translated as CASSRGTPLGTQYF.

CDR3 sequence (DNA): TGTGCCAGCAGACAGGGGTCCTCTGGAAACACCATATATTTT. It translates to CASRQGSSGNTIYF. J is TRBJ1-3 and V is TRBV7-2, with 7 bases fitting TRBD1. The germline V gene has CDR1 SGHTA and CDR2 FQGNSA. With V trimmed by 6 bases and J by 0 bases, 2 bases remained unmatched. The CDR3 has 14 amino acids. Using reference TRBV7-2 and TRBJ1-3 for the parts outside the CDR3, the full variable domain is GAGVSQSPSNKVTEKGKDVELRCDPISGHTALYWYRQSLGQGLEFLIYFQGNSAPDKSGLPSDRFSAERTGGSVSTLTIQRTQQEDSAVYLCASRQGSSGNTIYFGEGSWLTVV.

V is TRBV3-1 (or the pseudogene TRBV3-2) and J is TRBJ2-1; TRBD2 aligns across 14 bases. Germline V gives CDR1 LGHDT, CDR2 YNNKEL (reference sequence). CDR3 size: 19 residues. Trimming at V came to 4 bases and at J to 0 bases, leaving 8 bases not matched to a gene. The CDR3 nucleotides read TGTGCCAGCAGCCCCCGGACTAGCGGGGGGACGAGCTCCTACAATGAGCAGTTCTTC. It translates to CASSPRTSGGTSSYNEQFF.

Only one count was recorded for this clone. The chain combines TRBV3-1 (or the pseudogene TRBV3-2) with TRBJ1-3, with 9 positions matching TRBD1. Losses at the gene ends were 2 bases for V and 4 bases for J; bases not matched to a gene: 3. This CDR3 has 15 residues. Germline CDR1 is LGHDT and CDR2 is YNNKEL (reference sequence). The DNA of the CDR3 is TGTGCCAGCAGCCAAAACAGGGGGCTGGGAAACACCATATATTTT. This gives the protein CASSQNRGLGNTIYF.

The chain carries TRBV5-5 and TRBJ2-7; perhaps TRBD2 as D (7 bases). The CDR3 has 17 amino acids. Germline CDR1 SGHKS, CDR2 YYEKEE (reference sequence). The V gene lost 1 base and the J gene lost 0 bases, with 17 bases spanning the gap. The CDR3 DNA reads TGTGCCAGCAGCTTGATAGCTGGTGCGGGGGCCTCCTACGAGCAGTACTTC. Its translation is CASSLIAGAGASYEQYF. The variable domain in full, completed from reference TRBV5-5 and TRBJ2-7, reads DAGVTQSPTHLIKTRGQQVTLRCSPISGHKSVSWYQQVLGQGPQFIFQYYEKEERGRGNFPDRFSARQFPNYSSELNVNALLLGDSALYLCASSLIAGAGASYEQYFGPGTRLTVT.

J is TRBJ2-1 and V is TRBV5-3, with D tentatively TRBD2 (6 bases). TRBV5-3 counts as an open reading frame of uncertain function. The CDR3 loop spans 17 amino acids. Trimming shortened V by 4 bases and J by 4 bases, and 21 bases separated the two germline ends. For the CDR3, the DNA is TGTGCCAGAAGCCCGAATCCCCGGCGGGGACCTTACAATGAGCAGTTCTTC. Amino acid sequence: CARSPNPRRGPYNEQFF.

This clone has only a few counts. The rearrangement joins TRBV6-2 or TRBV6-3 to TRBJ1-1; 9 nucleotides align to TRBD1. Germline V gene data show CDR1 as MNHEY and CDR2 as SVGEGT. The CDR3 runs to 15 residues. Trimming cost V 5 bases and J 5 bases; bases outside gene matches: 9. The CDR3 DNA reads as TGTGCCAGCAGTCCCTGGGGACAGGGATATACTGAAGCTTTCTTT. Its translation: CASSPWGQGYTEAFF.

This sequence joins TRBV7-3 and TRBJ2-7, with a tentative D call TRBD2 (5 bases). The CDR3 runs to 18 residues. V gave up 1 base and J gave up 0 bases, with 19 bases separating them. Germline lookup yields CDR1 SGHTA and CDR2 FQGTGA. The CDR3 nucleotides read TGTGCCAGCAGCTTAAAATCGGCGGGCCGTTTGAGCTCCTACGAGCAGTACTTC. This translates into CASSLKSAGRLSSYEQYF.

To note about this clone: Other DNA sequences in this sample translate to the same CDR3. The rearrangement uses TRBV18 and TRBJ1-2, with TRBD1 matching over 7 bases. This CDR3 comprises 14 residues. After removal of 3 bases from V and 0 bases from J, the junction contained 1 base not matched to a gene. Looked up from germline, CDR1 is KGHSH and CDR2 is LQKENI. The CDR3 nucleotides are TGTGCCAGCTCACCTGGGACAGCTAACTATGGCTACACCTTC. Protein: CASSPGTANYGYTF.

V and J are TRBV30 and TRBJ1-5; 8 bases match TRBD1. This CDR3 contains 13 residues. The J segment lost 7 bases and the V segment lost 5 bases, leaving 7 bases of the junction unmatched. Germline-derived CDR1 and CDR2 are GTSNPN and SVGIG (reference sequence). CDR3 residues: CAWSRQGLQPQHF. The DNA of the CDR3 is TGTGCCTGGTCCCGACAGGGGTTACAGCCCCAGCATTTT.

The chain links TRBV9 to TRBJ2-2; D is perhaps TRBD1 (5 bases). V lost 4 bases and J 4 bases, leaving 17 bases between the germline ends. From germline, CDR1 is SGDLS and CDR2 YYNGEE. The CDR3 length is 16 residues. CDR3 protein: CASSTNSQGLTGELFF. CDR3 bases: TGTGCCAGCAGCACCAATTCTCAGGGTCTCACCGGGGAGCTGTTTTTT.

The chain combines TRBV7-2 with TRBJ2-1; D remains ambiguous. Per germline, CDR1 SGHTA and CDR2 FQGNSA. Deletions cut 5 bases from V and 0 bases from J, with 17 bases between. The CDR3 is 17 amino acids. CDR3 sequence reads: CASSIYPSRSSYNEQFF. CDR3 nucleotide sequence: TGTGCCAGCAGCATCTATCCCTCTAGGAGCTCCTACAATGAGCAGTTCTTC. The variable domain in full, with the rest retrieved from reference TRBV7-2 and TRBJ2-1, is GAGVSQSPSNKVTEKGKDVELRCDPISGHTALYWYRQSLGQGLEFLIYFQGNSAPDKSGLPSDRFSAERTGGSVSTLTIQRTQQEDSAVYLCASSIYPSRSSYNEQFFGPGTRLTVL.

CDR3 region: CASRHSRLAKNIQYF. CDR3 DNA sequence: TGTGCCAGTAGGCATTCGCGGCTAGCCAAAAACATTCAGTACTTC. The chain links TRBV19 to TRBJ2-4, with D unresolved. The V end was cut by 6 bases, the J end by 0 bases, with 12 bases between. Germline V gene data show CDR1 as LNHDA and CDR2 as SQIVND (reference sequence). The CDR3 loop spans 15 amino acids. The full variable domain, with the rest looked up from reference TRBV19 and TRBJ2-4, is DGGITQSPKYLFRKEGQNVTLSCEQNLNHDAMYWYRQDPGQGLRLIYYSQIVNDFQKGDIAEGYSVSREKKESFPLTVTSAQKNPTAFYLCASRHSRLAKNIQYFGAGTRLSVL.

This chain connects TRBV30 to TRBJ2-3; 11 nucleotides align to TRBD2. This CDR3 has 14 residues. Looked up from germline, CDR1 is GTSNPN and CDR2 is SVGIG (reference sequence). The junction had 8 bases not matched to a gene; V was cut back by 8 bases and J by 4 bases. This CDR3 reads CARGSGGASDTQYF. The CDR3, as DNA: TGTGCCCGGGGTAGCGGGGGGGCCTCAGATACGCAGTATTTT.

CDR3 loop: CAWRRDNSPLHF. CDR3 nucleotide sequence: TGTGCCTGGAGACGGGATAATTCACCCCTCCACTTT. The rearrangement links TRBV30 to TRBJ1-6; D call uncertain. There are 12 residues in the CDR3. Germline-derived CDR1 and CDR2 are GTSNPN and SVGIG (reference sequence). Trimming cost V 3 bases and J 5 bases, with 5 bases left between them.

The chain recombines TRBV6-5 with TRBJ2-5, with D unresolved. Trimming removed 3 bases at V and 2 bases at J, with 7 bases between. Germline V gene data show CDR1 as MNHEY and CDR2 as SVGAGI. The CDR3 contains 13 residues. The CDR3 coding sequence is TGTGCCAGCAGTTATTCGGGTCAAGAGACCCAGTACTTC. It is translated as CASSYSGQETQYF.

The rearrangement links TRBV6-1 to TRBJ1-1; no definite D call. The CDR3 length is 11 residues. V gave up 0 bases and J gave up 9 bases, with 5 bases separating them. Germline CDR1 reads MNHNS; CDR2 reads SASEGT. The CDR3, as DNA: TGTGCCAGCAGTGAAGCGACTAAAGCTTTCTTT. Amino acid sequence: CASSEATKAFF.

This clone has a single count. V usage is TRBV18 and J usage is TRBJ2-7, with D perhaps matching TRBD1 (5 bases). V lost 5 bases and J lost 0, with 14 bases in between. Looked up from germline, CDR1 is KGHSH and CDR2 is LQKENI. The CDR3 loop spans 15 amino acids. The CDR3 region has the DNA TGTGCCAGCTCAGAAGGGGTCGGTATCTCCTACGAGCAGTACTTC. This codes for CASSEGVGISYEQYF.

This chain uses TRBV13 with TRBJ2-7, with 9 bases aligning to TRBD1. V trimming: 5 bases; J trimming: 5 bases; junction bases outside the gene matches: 10. The CDR3 consists of 15 residues. Germline V gives CDR1 PRHDT, CDR2 FYEKMQ (reference sequence). The CDR3 DNA reads as TGTGCCAGCAGCCCAAAGACGGACAGGGGCCACGAGCAGTACTTC. Protein product: CASSPKTDRGHEQYF. The entire variable domain, with the rest obtained from reference TRBV13 and TRBJ2-7, is as follows: AAGVIQSPRHLIKEKRETATLKCYPIPRHDTVYWYQQGPGQDPQFLISFYEKMQSDKGSIPDRFSAQQFSDYHSELNMSSLELGDSALYFCASSPKTDRGHEQYFGPGTRLTVT.

V and J are TRBV29-1 and TRBJ2-6, with D possibly matching TRBD2 (6 bases). Trimming shortened V by 6 bases and J by 4 bases, and 10 bases separated the two germline ends. The CDR3 is 13 residues long. Germline V lookup: CDR1 SQVTM, CDR2 ANQGSEA. CDR3 region: CSVGSTGANVLTF. CDR3 sequence (DNA): TGCAGCGTCGGGAGTACAGGGGCCAACGTCCTGACTTTC.

The chain is built from TRBV6-1 and TRBJ2-3; tentatively, D is TRBD1 (6 bases). Germline CDR1 reads MNHNS; CDR2 reads SASEGT. V lost 3 bases and J lost 4, with 17 bases in between. CDR3 size: 16 residues. The CDR3 DNA reads TGTGCCAGCAGTGATCGGTTCACAGGGTCTTCAGATACGCAGTATTTT. This gives the protein CASSDRFTGSSDTQYF.

The chain carries TRBV30 and TRBJ1-2; the D gene is possibly TRBD1 (5 bases). Germline CDR1 GTSNPN, CDR2 SVGIG (reference sequence). This CDR3 is built from 13 residues. V lost 0 bases to trimming and J lost 7 bases, with 12 bases between them. CDR3 protein: CAWSVPGRPGYTF. The CDR3 region has the DNA TGTGCCTGGAGTGTCCCAGGGAGGCCTGGCTACACCTTC.

The rearrangement joins TRBV11-2 to TRBJ1-1, with D tentatively TRBD1 (5 bases). Deletions cut 4 bases from V and 7 bases from J, with 13 bases between. Germline V gene data show CDR1 as SGHAT and CDR2 as FQNNGV. The CDR3 has 13 residues. The DNA for the CDR3 is TGTGCCAGCAGCTCTCAGGGTACTGGTGAAGCTTTCTTT. Translated, it gives CASSSQGTGEAFF.